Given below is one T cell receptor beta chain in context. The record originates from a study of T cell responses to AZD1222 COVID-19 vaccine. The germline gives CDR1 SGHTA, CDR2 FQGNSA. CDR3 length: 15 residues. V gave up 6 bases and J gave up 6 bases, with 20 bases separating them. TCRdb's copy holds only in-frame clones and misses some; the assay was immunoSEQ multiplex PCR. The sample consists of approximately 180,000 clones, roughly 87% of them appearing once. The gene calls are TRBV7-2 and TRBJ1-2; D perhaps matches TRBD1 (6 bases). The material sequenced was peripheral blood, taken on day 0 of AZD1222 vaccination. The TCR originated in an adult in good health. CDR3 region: CASSRGPDPQHGYTF. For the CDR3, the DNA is TGTGCCAGCAGTCGGGGGCCCGACCCTCAACATGGCTACACCTTC. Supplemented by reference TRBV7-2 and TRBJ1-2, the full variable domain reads GAGVSQSPSNKVTEKGKDVELRCDPISGHTALYWYRQSLGQGLEFLIYFQGNSAPDKSGLPSDRFSAERTGGSVSTLTIQRTQQEDSAVYLCASSRGPDPQHGYTFGSGTRLTVV.